This T cell receptor beta chain was identified during a study of blood T cell repertoires in COVID-19. Study as a whole: T cells, B-cell-depleted T cells, or PBMCs provided the cDNA or gDNA that served as material.

CDR1 and CDR2 from the germline V gene are MNHEY and SMNVEV (reference sequence). The trim removed 8 bases at V and 1 base at J, leaving 7 bases unmatched. CDR3 size: 14 residues. Original methodology: Cell counts per sample came from amplifying reference gene primers. Here immunoSEQ multiplex PCR was the method, and the copy in TCRdb shows in-frame clones only, minus some. The D gene and trimming were derived from the DNA, and the V and J assignments and clone size from that table. The sample contains tens of thousands of clones, roughly 82% of which appear only once. Sequenced input: peripheral blood. The chain employs TRBV27 and TRBJ2-5; 7 nucleotides agree with TRBD2. The sequence was obtained from a middle-aged man with active or convalescent COVID-19. CDR3 region: CASREAGPQETQYF. In nucleotides, the CDR3 is TGTGCCAGCCGAGAAGCGGGACCCCAAGAGACCCAGTACTTC.